Listed below are T cell receptor beta chains from one sample, sequenced in a study of T cell responses to AZD1222 COVID-19 vaccine. Clones were read by immunoSEQ multiplex PCR, and TCRdb kept only the in-frame ones, dropping some. The repertoire holds 90,000 to 150,000 clones, with roughly 90% as singletons. Here the sequenced sample was peripheral blood, taken on day 0 of AZD1222 vaccination. Receptor source: an adult in good health. Both conserved end residues are part of each CDR3. D genes are given only for firm matches. Clone size is given for some rows only: seen once, a few or many times, or a class if the clone is expanded.

J | D | V | size | CDR3 | DNA
TRBJ2-5 | TRBD2 | TRBV18 | . | CASSHSSGIQETQYF | TGTGCCAGCTCACACTCTAGCGGAATCCAAGAGACCCAGTACTTC
TRBJ1-2 | TRBD1 | TRBV9 | once | CASSVGGQNYGYTF | TGTGCCAGCAGCGTAGGGGGACAGAACTATGGCTACACCTTC
TRBJ2-7 | . | TRBV9 | . | CASSVAGGPTYEQYF | TGTGCCAGCAGCGTAGCCGGGGGCCCCACCTACGAGCAGTACTTC
TRBJ1-5 | . | TRBV6-5 | . | CAAGRGSGNQPQHF | TGTGCCGCCGGGCGGGGTAGCGGCAATCAGCCCCAGCATTTT
TRBJ1-5 | . | TRBV30 | . | CAWSGGGNQPQHF | TGTGCCTGGAGTGGGGGGGGCAATCAGCCCCAGCATTTT
TRBJ1-6 | . | TRBV4-1 | . | CASSQDVAPRSYNSPLHF | TGCGCCAGCAGCCAAGATGTCGCCCCCCGCTCCTATAATTCACCCCTCCACTTT
TRBJ1-1 | . | TRBV7-9 | . | CASSFGHTNTEAFF | TGTGCCAGCAGCTTTGGACACACGAACACTGAAGCTTTCTTT
TRBJ2-1 | . | TRBV12-5 | once | CASSDGASYNEQFF | TGTGCTAGCTCAGATGGGGCTTCCTACAATGAGCAGTTCTTC
TRBJ1-2 | . | TRBV10-3 | . | CAISEPSGQDYGYTF | TGTGCCATCAGTGAGCCCTCGGGACAAGACTATGGCTACACCTTC
TRBJ1-2 | . | TRBV28 | . | CASSPPGRANYGYTF | TGTGCCAGCAGTCCCCCCGGCAGGGCCAACTATGGCTACACCTTC
TRBJ2-7 | TRBD2 | TRBV5-6 | . | CASSLFGGGYEQYF | TGTGCCAGCAGCTTGTTCGGGGGAGGGTACGAGCAGTACTTC
TRBJ2-5 | . | TRBV28 | . | CASRRRDETQYF | TGTGCCAGCAGGAGGAGGGACGAGACCCAGTACTTC
TRBJ2-5 | . | TRBV6-5 | . | CASSPGKTQYF | TGTGCCAGCAGCCCGGGGAAAACCCAGTACTTC
TRBJ2-5 | . | TRBV10-3 | . | CAISESTGRQETQYF | TGTGCCATCAGTGAGTCGACGGGGCGGCAAGAGACCCAGTACTTC
TRBJ1-4 | . | TRBV2 | . | CASSEAGLTGNEKLFF | TGTGCCAGCAGTGAAGCGGGGCTCACGGGTAATGAAAAACTGTTTTTT
TRBJ1-2 | . | TRBV6-5 | . | CASSQGYGYTF | TGTGCCAGCAGCCAGGGATATGGCTACACCTTC